A selection of T cell receptor beta chains follows, all from one sample in a study of post-analysis software for immune sequencing data. TCRdb called the PCR reads again in MiXCR, with one record for every CDR3 protein. Of roughly 870,000 distinct CDR3 sequences in the sample, about 57% were seen once. Sequencing input: blood. Receptors originate from a girl aged 5 to 17 with multiple sclerosis. The CDR3 runs from the conserved cysteine through the conserved F or W. Each record gives: J gene, D gene, V gene, CDR3 length, clone size, CDR3 protein, CDR3 DNA. D genes are given only for firm matches. Size is omitted from some rows. Given values are once, few, many or a class for expanded clones.

TRBJ1-5	TRBD1	TRBV28	15	-	CASRLGTGSNQPQHF	TGTGCCAGCCGCTTAGGGACAGGTAGCAATCAGCCCCAGCATTTT
TRBJ2-3	-	TRBV14	16	-	CASSQDRTALRDTQYF	TGTGCCAGCAGCCAAGATCGGACAGCGTTAAGAGATACGCAGTATTTT
TRBJ2-1	TRBD1	TRBV24-1	11	few	CATSDRDEQFF	TGTGCCACCAGCGACAGGGATGAGCAGTTCTTC
TRBJ2-7	TRBD1	TRBV5-6	16	few	CASSLGALRGTEEQYF	TGTGCCAGCAGCTTGGGGGCCCTCAGGGGGACGGAAGAGCAGTACTTC
TRBJ2-5	-	TRBV2	11	-	CAVRVQETQYF	TGTGCCGTCAGGGTCCAAGAGACCCAGTACTTC
TRBJ2-6	-	TRBV7-6	20	few	CASSLRGITGSSSGANVLTF	TGTGCCAGCAGCTTAAGGGGGATCACAGGGTCTAGCTCTGGGGCCAACGTCCTGACTTTC
TRBJ2-3	TRBD1	TRBV5-1	14	-	CASSPLGQGITQYF	TGCGCCAGCAGCCCCCTCGGACAGGGAATAACGCAGTATTTT
TRBJ2-3	-	TRBV18	14	-	CASSPSGIPDTQYF	TGTGCCAGCTCACCATCGGGGATACCAGATACGCAGTATTTT
TRBJ2-1	-	TRBV20-1	17	-	CSARDWSGSSSYNEQFF	TGCAGTGCTAGAGATTGGAGCGGGTCTAGCTCCTACAATGAGCAGTTCTTC
TRBJ1-2	-	TRBV28	14	-	CASSQGRTNYGYTF	TGTGCCAGCAGTCAGGGACGGACTAACTATGGCTACACCTTC
TRBJ1-1	TRBD1	TRBV7-2	16	-	CASSLAGDRGNTEAFF	TGTGCCAGCAGCTTAGCAGGGGACAGGGGAAACACTGAAGCTTTCTTT
TRBJ1-4	-	TRBV6-1	14	-	CASRKAGAGEKLFF	TGTGCCAGCAGGAAGGCGGGGGCAGGTGAAAAACTGTTTTTT
TRBJ1-2	-	TRBV9	15	few	CASSVAVGDVRGYTF	TGTGCCAGCAGCGTAGCGGTGGGGGATGTCAGAGGCTACACCTTC
TRBJ2-1	TRBD2	TRBV20-1	13	few	CSARKTSRIEQFF	TGCAGTGCCCGTAAGACTAGCCGGATAGAGCAGTTCTTC
TRBJ1-1	TRBD1	TRBV25-1	12	-	CACTGRGLEAFF	TGTGCCTGCACGGGCAGGGGGTTAGAAGCTTTCTTT
TRBJ2-7	TRBD2	TRBV20-1	13	few	CSASGRAIYEQYF	TGCAGTGCTAGCGGGAGGGCCATTTACGAGCAGTACTTC
TRBJ2-4	-	TRBV5-5	16	few	CASSLGSGGDASIQYF	TGTGCCAGCAGCTTGGGGTCCGGGGGCGATGCGAGCATTCAGTACTTC
TRBJ2-7	-	TRBV11-2	15	few	CASSHFLQGTYEQYF	TGTGCCAGCAGCCACTTCTTACAGGGAACCTACGAGCAGTACTTC
TRBJ2-5	TRBD1	TRBV5-5	15	once	CASSLFRGTQEAQYF	TGTGCCAGCAGCTTGTTCAGGGGGACCCAAGAGGCCCAGTACTTC
TRBJ2-3	-	TRBV12-3/TRBV12-4	15	-	CASNKQGRGTDTQYF	TGTGCCAGCAACAAACAGGGCCGAGGCACAGATACGCAGTATTTT
TRBJ2-1	-	TRBV6-1	15	-	CASSEAHGDRDEQFF	TGTGCCAGCAGTGAAGCTCACGGGGATAGGGATGAGCAGTTCTTC
TRBJ2-1	-	TRBV7-2	13	-	CASSLRRYNEQFF	TGTGCCAGCAGCCTACGACGTTACAATGAGCAGTTCTTC
TRBJ2-7	-	TRBV20-1	13	few	CSASPRGLYEQYF	TGCAGTGCTAGTCCCAGGGGACTCTACGAGCAGTACTTC
TRBJ2-5	-	TRBV7-2	15	few	CASSLGASPGETQYF	TGTGCCAGCAGCTTAGGGGCTTCCCCGGGGGAGACCCAGTACTTC
TRBJ1-2	-	TRBV2	14	-	CASSEVRIAYGYTF	TGTGCCAGCAGTGAAGTGCGGATTGCTTATGGCTACACCTTC
TRBJ2-2	-	TRBV3-1	15	-	CASSPSRTTTGELFF	TGTGCCAGCAGCCCAAGTAGGACTACCACCGGGGAGCTGTTTTTT
TRBJ2-7	TRBD1	TRBV25-1	16	few	CASSATGGSITHEQYF	TGTGCCAGCAGTGCCACAGGGGGCTCCATCACCCACGAGCAGTACTTC
TRBJ1-4	-	TRBV7-9	13	-	CATRTDVNEKLFF	TGTGCCACCCGGACAGACGTTAATGAAAAACTGTTTTTT
TRBJ1-5	-	TRBV12-3/TRBV12-4	14	-	CASIRGEWGQPQHF	TGTGCCAGCATTCGGGGGGAATGGGGTCAGCCCCAGCATTTT
TRBJ2-1	-	TRBV7-2	13	few	CASRDQDLNEQFF	TGTGCCAGCAGAGACCAGGACCTGAATGAGCAGTTCTTC
TRBJ2-7	-	TRBV20-1	14	-	CSARDRQGRDEQYF	TGCAGTGCTAGAGATAGGCAGGGGCGCGACGAGCAGTACTTC
TRBJ2-7	-	TRBV29-1	16	few	CSVTREGAGVTYEQYF	TGCAGCGTTACCCGGGAGGGGGCAGGCGTCACCTACGAGCAGTACTTC
TRBJ2-7	-	TRBV11-2	13	-	CASTPSLLYEQYF	TGTGCCAGCACCCCTTCCTTACTCTACGAGCAGTACTTC
TRBJ1-2	TRBD1	TRBV20-1	13	-	CSARTGSGYGYTF	TGCAGTGCTAGGACAGGGAGTGGCTATGGCTACACCTTC
TRBJ1-2	-	TRBV27	13	-	CASRELGDYGYTF	TGTGCCAGTAGGGAATTGGGGGACTATGGCTACACCTTC
TRBJ2-5	-	TRBV4-1	15	-	CASSQNGLGQETQYF	TGCGCCAGCAGCCAAAACGGACTCGGCCAAGAGACCCAGTACTTC
TRBJ1-1	-	TRBV7-9	14	-	CASSPTAENTEAFF	TGTGCCAGCAGTCCCACCGCAGAGAACACTGAAGCTTTCTTT
TRBJ2-7	TRBD1	TRBV6-1	13	-	CASQGQGTYEQYF	TGTGCCAGTCAGGGACAGGGAACCTACGAGCAGTACTTC
TRBJ2-1	TRBD2	TRBV5-1	17	once	CASSLTWGTSGTGEQFF	TGCGCCAGCAGCTTGACTTGGGGGACTAGCGGGACCGGTGAGCAGTTCTTC
TRBJ1-2	-	TRBV29-1	12	many	CSVEGQFYGYTF	TGCAGCGTTGAAGGGCAGTTCTATGGCTACACCTTC
TRBJ2-7	-	TRBV5-1	12	-	CASSFGGNEQYF	TGTGCCAGCAGTTTTGGGGGTAACGAGCAGTACTTC
TRBJ2-4	TRBD1	TRBV7-8	16	-	CASSQPGQGGINIQYF	TGTGCCAGCAGCCAACCGGGACAGGGAGGGATAAACATTCAGTACTTC
TRBJ2-1	TRBD2	TRBV29-1	15	-	CSVARGLAGGGEQFF	TGCAGCGTTGCGAGGGGGCTAGCGGGAGGAGGGGAGCAGTTCTTC
TRBJ1-1	TRBD1	TRBV27	14	-	CASTGQGLNTEAFF	TGTGCCAGCACCGGACAGGGTTTGAACACTGAAGCTTTCTTT
TRBJ1-2	-	TRBV12-3/TRBV12-4	12	once	CASSLWESGYTF	TGTGCCAGCAGTTTATGGGAGAGCGGCTACACCTTC
TRBJ2-7	TRBD2	TRBV29-1	13	few	CSVEPSGTYEQYF	TGCAGCGTTGAACCTAGCGGCACCTACGAGCAGTACTTC
TRBJ1-2	-	TRBV7-9	14	few	CASSPPGVPYGYTF	TGTGCCAGCAGCCCACCAGGAGTCCCCTATGGCTACACCTTC
TRBJ1-1	-	TRBV10-3	13	-	CAIGETLGREAFF	TGTGCCATCGGTGAGACTTTAGGGAGGGAAGCTTTCTTT
TRBJ2-7	-	TRBV14	12	-	CASSHRDNEQYF	TGTGCCAGCAGCCACCGAGACAACGAGCAGTACTTC